These T cell receptor beta chains were read from a single sample in a study of T cell clones after liver transplantation. Sequencing used immunoSEQ multiplex PCR; TCRdb keeps in-frame clones, though not all of them. The sample records some 9,000 clones, about three quarters being singletons. Here the sequenced sample was CD8+ T cells from blood, taken before liver transplant. The receptors stem from a human donor who received a liver transplant. Each CDR3 is given with its conserved first and last residue. Clone size, where shown, is once, few, many, or a class for clones that have expanded.

clone_size j_call v_call cdr3_aa
once TRBJ2-4 TRBV4-2 CASSLKEPLAKNIQYF
NA TRBJ1-2 TRBV4-1 CASMGTGYLGYTF
once TRBJ2-7 TRBV6-5 CASSYSGDSSYEQYF
NA TRBJ2-7 TRBV11-2 CASSLSWSYEQYF
NA TRBJ2-7 TRBV28 CASRPRELLYEQYF
NA TRBJ2-7 TRBV27 CASSSGTSLYEQYF
NA TRBJ1-6 TRBV4-2 CASSRQGSPLHF
NA TRBJ2-7 TRBV7-6 CASSPTPGGEQYF
once TRBJ1-1 TRBV7-2 CASSLAAGAGTEAFF
few TRBJ1-5 TRBV5-1 CASSLEGYSNQPQHF
once TRBJ2-7 TRBV6-1 CASIDRGGSYEQYF
NA TRBJ1-1 TRBV7-3 CASSLGHMGTEAFF
NA TRBJ2-1 TRBV9 CASSVVGTGMNNEQFF
NA TRBJ2-3 TRBV6-5 CASMVGQGADTQYF